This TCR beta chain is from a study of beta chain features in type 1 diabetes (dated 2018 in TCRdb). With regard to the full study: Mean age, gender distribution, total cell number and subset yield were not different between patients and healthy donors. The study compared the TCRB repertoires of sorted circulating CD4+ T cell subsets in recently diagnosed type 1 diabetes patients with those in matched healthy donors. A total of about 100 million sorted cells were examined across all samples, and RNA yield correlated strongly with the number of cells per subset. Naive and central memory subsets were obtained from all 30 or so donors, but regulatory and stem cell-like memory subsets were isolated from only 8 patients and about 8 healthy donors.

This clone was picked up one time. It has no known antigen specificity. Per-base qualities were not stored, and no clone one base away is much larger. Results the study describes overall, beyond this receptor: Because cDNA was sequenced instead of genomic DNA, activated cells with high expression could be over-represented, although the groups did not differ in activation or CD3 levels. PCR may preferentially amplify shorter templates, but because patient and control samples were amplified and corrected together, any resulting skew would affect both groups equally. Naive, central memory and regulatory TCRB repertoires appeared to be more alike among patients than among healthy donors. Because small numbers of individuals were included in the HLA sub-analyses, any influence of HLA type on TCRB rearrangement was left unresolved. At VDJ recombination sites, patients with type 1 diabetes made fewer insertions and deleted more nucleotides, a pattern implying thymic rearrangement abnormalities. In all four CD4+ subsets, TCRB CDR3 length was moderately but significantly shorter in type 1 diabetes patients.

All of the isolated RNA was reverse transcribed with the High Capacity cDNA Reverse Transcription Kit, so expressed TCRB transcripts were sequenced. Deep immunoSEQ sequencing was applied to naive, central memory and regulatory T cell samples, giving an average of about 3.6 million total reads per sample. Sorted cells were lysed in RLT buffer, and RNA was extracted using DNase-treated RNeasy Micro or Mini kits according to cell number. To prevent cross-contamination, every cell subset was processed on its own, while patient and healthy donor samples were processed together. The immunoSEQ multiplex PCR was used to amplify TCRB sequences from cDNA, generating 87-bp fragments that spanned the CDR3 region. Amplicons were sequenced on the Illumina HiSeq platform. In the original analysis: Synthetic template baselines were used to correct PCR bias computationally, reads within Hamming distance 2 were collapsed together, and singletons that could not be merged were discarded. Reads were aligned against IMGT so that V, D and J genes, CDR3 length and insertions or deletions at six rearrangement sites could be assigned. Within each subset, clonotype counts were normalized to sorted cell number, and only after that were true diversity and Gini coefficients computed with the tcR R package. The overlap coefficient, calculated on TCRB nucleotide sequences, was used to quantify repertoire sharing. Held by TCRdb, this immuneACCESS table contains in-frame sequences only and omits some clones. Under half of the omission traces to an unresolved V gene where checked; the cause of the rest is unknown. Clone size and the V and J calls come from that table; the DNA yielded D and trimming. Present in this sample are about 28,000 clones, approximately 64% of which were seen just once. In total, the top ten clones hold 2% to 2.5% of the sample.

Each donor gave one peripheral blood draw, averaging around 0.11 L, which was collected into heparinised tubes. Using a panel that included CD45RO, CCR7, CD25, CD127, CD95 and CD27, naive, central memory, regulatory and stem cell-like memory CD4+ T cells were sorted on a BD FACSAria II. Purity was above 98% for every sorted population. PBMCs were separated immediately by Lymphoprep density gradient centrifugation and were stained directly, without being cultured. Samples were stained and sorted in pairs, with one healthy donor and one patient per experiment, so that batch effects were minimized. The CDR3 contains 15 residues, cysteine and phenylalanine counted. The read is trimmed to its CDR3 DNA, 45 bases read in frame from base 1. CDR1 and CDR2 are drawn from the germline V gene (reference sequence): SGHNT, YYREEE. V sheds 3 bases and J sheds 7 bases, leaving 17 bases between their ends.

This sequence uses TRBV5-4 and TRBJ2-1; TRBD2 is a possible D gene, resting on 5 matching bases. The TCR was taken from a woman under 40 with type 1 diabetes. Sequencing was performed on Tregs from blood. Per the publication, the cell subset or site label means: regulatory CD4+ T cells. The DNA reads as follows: TGTGCCAGCAGCTCGGGCGGTATCGGGGTGAATGAGCAGTTCTTC. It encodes CASSSGGIGVNEQFF.